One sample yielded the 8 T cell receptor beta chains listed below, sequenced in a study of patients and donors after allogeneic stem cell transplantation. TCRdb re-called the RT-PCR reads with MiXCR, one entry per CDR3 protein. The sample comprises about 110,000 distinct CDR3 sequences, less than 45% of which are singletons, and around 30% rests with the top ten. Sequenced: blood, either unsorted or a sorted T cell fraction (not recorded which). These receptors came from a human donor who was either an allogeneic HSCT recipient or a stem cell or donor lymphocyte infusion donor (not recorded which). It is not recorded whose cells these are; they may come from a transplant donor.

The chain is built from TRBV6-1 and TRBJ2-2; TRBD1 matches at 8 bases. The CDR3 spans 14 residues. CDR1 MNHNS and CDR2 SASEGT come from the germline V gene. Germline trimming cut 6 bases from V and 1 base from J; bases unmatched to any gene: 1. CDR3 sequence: CASSGQGNTGELFF. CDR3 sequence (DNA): TGTGCCAGCAGCGGACAGGGGAACACCGGGGAGCTGTTTTTT.

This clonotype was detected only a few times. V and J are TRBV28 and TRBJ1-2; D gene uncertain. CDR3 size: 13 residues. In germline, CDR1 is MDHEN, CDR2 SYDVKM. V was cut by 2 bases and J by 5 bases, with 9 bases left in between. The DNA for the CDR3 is TGTGCCAGCAGTTTAGGCCCCCCATATGGCTACACCTTC. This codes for CASSLGPPYGYTF.

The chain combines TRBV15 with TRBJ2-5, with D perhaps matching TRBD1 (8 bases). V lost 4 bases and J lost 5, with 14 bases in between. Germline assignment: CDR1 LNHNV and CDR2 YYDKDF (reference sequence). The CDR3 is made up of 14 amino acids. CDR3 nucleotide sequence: TGTGCCACCAGCATACAGGGGGGGGAGGAGACCCAGTACTTC. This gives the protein CATSIQGGEETQYF.

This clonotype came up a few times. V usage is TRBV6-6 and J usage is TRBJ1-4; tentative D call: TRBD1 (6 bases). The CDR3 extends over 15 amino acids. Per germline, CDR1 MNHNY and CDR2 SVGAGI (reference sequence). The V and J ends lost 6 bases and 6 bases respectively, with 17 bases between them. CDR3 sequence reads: CASRDPRGGDEKLFF. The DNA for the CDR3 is TGTGCCAGCAGGGACCCCAGGGGCGGGGATGAAAAACTGTTTTTT.

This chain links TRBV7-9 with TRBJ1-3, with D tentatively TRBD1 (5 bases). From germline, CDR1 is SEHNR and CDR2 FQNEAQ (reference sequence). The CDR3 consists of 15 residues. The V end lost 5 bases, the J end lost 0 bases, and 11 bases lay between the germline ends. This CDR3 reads CASSRMTASGNTIYF. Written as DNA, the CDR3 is TGTGCCAGCAGCCGTATGACAGCCTCTGGAAACACCATATATTTT.

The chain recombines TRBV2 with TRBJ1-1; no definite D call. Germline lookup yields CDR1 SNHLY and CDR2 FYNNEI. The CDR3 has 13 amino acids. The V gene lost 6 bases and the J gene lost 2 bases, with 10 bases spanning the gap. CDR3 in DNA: TGTGCCAGCAGCGGTACAGTTAACACTGAAGCTTTCTTT. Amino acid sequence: CASSGTVNTEAFF.

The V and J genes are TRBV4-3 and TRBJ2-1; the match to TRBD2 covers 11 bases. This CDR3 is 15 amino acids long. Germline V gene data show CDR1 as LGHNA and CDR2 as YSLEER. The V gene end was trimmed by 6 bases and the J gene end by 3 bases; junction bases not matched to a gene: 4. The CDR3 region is CASSRTSGYYNEQFF. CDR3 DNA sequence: TGCGCCAGCAGTCGGACTAGCGGGTACTACAATGAGCAGTTCTTC.

CDR3 region: CASSLDLTRSYEQYF. The CDR3 coding sequence is TGCGCCAGCAGCTTGGACCTGACGCGGTCCTACGAGCAGTACTTC. The chain couples TRBV5-1 to TRBJ2-7; no definite D call. The CDR3 is made up of 15 amino acids. V was cut by 0 bases and J by 1 base, with 11 bases left in between. Germline V lookup: CDR1 SGHRS, CDR2 YFSETQ.